This is a list of T cell receptor beta chains from one sample in a study of neurological immune-mediated disorders. One entry per CDR3 protein results from TCRdb running MiXCR on the 5' RACE reads. The repertoire consists of under 85,000 distinct CDR3 sequences, with roughly an eighth occurring once and the leading ten covering approximately 7.5%. Sequenced input: PBMCs. These TCRs come from a woman between 45 and 60 years old in good health. Both conserved end residues are part of each CDR3. Each record gives: CDR3 DNA, CDR3 protein, clone size, J gene, V gene, CDR3 length, D gene. A D gene is named only where the DNA matches it firmly. For some rows the clone size is stated as once, few or many, or as a class when expanded; others skip it.

CDR3nt: TGTGCCACCAGCAGGCTTGATCAGCCCCAGCATTTT; CDR3aa: CATSRLDQPQHF; abundance: many; j_gene: TRBJ1-5; v_gene: TRBV15; len: 12; d_gene: NA
CDR3nt: TGTGCCAGCAGTACTAGCGGGGGAACAGATACGCAGTATTTT; CDR3aa: CASSTSGGTDTQYF; abundance: many; j_gene: TRBJ2-3; v_gene: TRBV6-5; len: 14; d_gene: TRBD2
CDR3nt: TGCAGTGCTTCCGGGACCCGTGGCCAGCCCCAGCATTTT; CDR3aa: CSASGTRGQPQHF; abundance: many; j_gene: TRBJ1-5; v_gene: TRBV20-1; len: 13; d_gene: NA
CDR3nt: TGCAGTTCGGGGGGGACTAGAGGTTATGAGCAGTTCTTC; CDR3aa: CSSGGTRGYEQFF; abundance: many; j_gene: TRBJ2-1; v_gene: TRBV20-1; len: 13; d_gene: TRBD2
CDR3nt: TGTGCCAGCTCACCAGAGGTAGGAGTGCAGTACTTC; CDR3aa: CASSPEVGVQYF; abundance: many; j_gene: TRBJ2-7; v_gene: TRBV18; len: 12; d_gene: NA
CDR3nt: TGTGCCAGCAGCTTAGGAGCCGGACAGACAGAAGCTTTCTTT; CDR3aa: CASSLGAGQTEAFF; abundance: many; j_gene: TRBJ1-1; v_gene: TRBV7-9; len: 14; d_gene: NA
CDR3nt: TGTGCCAGCAGCTTTTACCCCGGGGAGCTGTTTTTT; CDR3aa: CASSFYPGELFF; abundance: many; j_gene: TRBJ2-2; v_gene: TRBV7-8; len: 12; d_gene: NA
CDR3nt: TGTGCCAGCACCCTAGGAGGTAGCCCCTACGAGCAGTACTTC; CDR3aa: CASTLGGSPYEQYF; abundance: many; j_gene: TRBJ2-7; v_gene: TRBV2; len: 14; d_gene: NA
CDR3nt: TGTGCCAGCACCCGGACAAACTCCTACGAGCAGTACTTC; CDR3aa: CASTRTNSYEQYF; abundance: many; j_gene: TRBJ2-7; v_gene: TRBV28; len: 13; d_gene: NA
CDR3nt: TGTGCCAGCTCTCGACAGGGGGCGGGCGAGCAGTACTTC; CDR3aa: CASSRQGAGEQYF; abundance: NA; j_gene: TRBJ2-7; v_gene: TRBV18; len: 13; d_gene: TRBD1
CDR3nt: TGTGCCAGCAGTGCGGGGGCGGAGGCGGGCTACACCTTC; CDR3aa: CASSAGAEAGYTF; abundance: many; j_gene: TRBJ1-2; v_gene: TRBV12-3/TRBV12-4; len: 13; d_gene: NA
CDR3nt: TGTGCCAGCAGCGCTGTCCTTTTTGGCGGGGATACGCAGTATTTT; CDR3aa: CASSAVLFGGDTQYF; abundance: many; j_gene: TRBJ2-3; v_gene: TRBV2; len: 15; d_gene: NA
CDR3nt: TGCGCCAGCAGCTGGGGCCCTGACTACGAGCAGTACTTC; CDR3aa: CASSWGPDYEQYF; abundance: many; j_gene: TRBJ2-7; v_gene: TRBV5-1; len: 13; d_gene: NA
CDR3nt: TGCAGTGCTAGAGACCCGCAGAAAGCCTACGAGCAGTACTTC; CDR3aa: CSARDPQKAYEQYF; abundance: many; j_gene: TRBJ2-7; v_gene: TRBV20-1; len: 14; d_gene: NA
CDR3nt: TGCACCAGCGGCACAGGCTTAGCACCCGGGGAGCTGTTTTTT; CDR3aa: CTSGTGLAPGELFF; abundance: many; j_gene: TRBJ2-2; v_gene: TRBV5-1; len: 14; d_gene: NA
CDR3nt: TGTGCCAGCAGTGTGACACTGCCCCAAGAGACCCAGTACTTC; CDR3aa: CASSVTLPQETQYF; abundance: few; j_gene: TRBJ2-5; v_gene: TRBV6-1; len: 14; d_gene: NA